Reported below is one TCR beta chain. Its antigen is currently unknown. The record originates from a study of beta chain features in type 1 diabetes. The ends were cut back, 4 bases at V and 6 bases at J, with 16 bases in the middle. CDR3 length: 15 residues. The germline CDR1 and CDR2 sequences are MGHRA and YSYEKL. Every participating donor gave one draw, a heparinised blood sample averaging about 100 mL. Study-wide results and limits: VDJ junctions sequenced from type 1 diabetes patients showed fewer insertions and more deletions. Shortening of TCRB CDR3s, moderate but significant, appeared in all four CD4+ subsets of Type 1 diabetes patients. The study left unresolved whether HLA type influences TCRB rearrangement.

Isolated RNA was reverse transcribed in full, so expressed TCRB transcripts were sequenced. Method: immunoSEQ multiplex PCR; TCRdb's copy keeps in-frame clones and lacks some. The data hold more than 130,000 clones, with around 7% observed a single time. The sample taken for sequencing was central memory CD4+ T cells from blood. The receptor was isolated from a young woman in good health. V gene TRBV4-1 combines with J gene TRBJ2-1; tentative D call: TRBD2 (5 bases). CDR3 sequence reads: CASSLHVLAGNEQFF. The CDR3 DNA sequence: TGCGCCAGCAGCCTCCATGTCCTAGCAGGCAATGAGCAGTTCTTC.